This T cell receptor (beta chain) emerged from a study of control samples from healthy donors and cancer patients. Assay: immunoSEQ multiplex PCR; the TCRdb copy retains only in-frame clones and omits some. The sample has tens of thousands of clones, 80% seen once. Deletions cut 2 bases from V and 5 bases from J, with 19 bases between. The CDR3 loop spans 17 amino acids. The germline CDR1 and CDR2 sequences are MGHRA and YSYEKL. Sample: blood. The sequence was obtained from a man aged 70-80 years in good health. The chain recombines TRBV4-1 with TRBJ2-4; maybe TRBD1 (6 bases). The chain's CDR3 is CASSQTVVFRGQNIQYF. Here the CDR3 DNA reads TGCGCCAGCAGCCAAACGGTTGTGTTCAGGGGCCAAAACATTCAGTACTTC.